The next 19 T cell receptor beta chains were all read from a single sample in a study of blood T cell repertoires in COVID-19. The assay was immunoSEQ multiplex PCR, and TCRdb's table has in-frame clones only and misses some. The sample has roughly 170,000 clones, more than 80% seen once. The material sequenced was PBMCs or T cells enriched from blood (not recorded which). The receptors come from a man in his forties or fifties who had recovered from COVID-19.

This chain uses TRBV7-9 with TRBJ2-1, with 7 positions matching TRBD1. The CDR3 runs 19 residues. The V gene end was trimmed by 1 base and the J gene end by 1 base; junction bases not matched to a gene: 13. CDR1 and CDR2 from the germline V gene are SEHNR and FQNEAQ (reference sequence). The CDR3 DNA sequence: TGTGCCAGCAGCTTAGAGACAGGGTCTTTTTCGGTTTCCTACAATGAGCAGTTCTTC. Its translation is CASSLETGSFSVSYNEQFF. Full variable domain (missing parts from reference TRBV7-9 and TRBJ2-1): DTGVSQNPRHKITKRGQNVTFRCDPISEHNRLYWYRQTLGQGPEFLTYFQNEAQLEKSRLLSDRFSAERPKGSFSTLEIQRTEQGDSAMYLCASSLETGSFSVSYNEQFFGPGTRLTVL.

This rearrangement joins TRBV27 to TRBJ1-5; 7 bases are a match to TRBD1. Germline CDR1 is MNHEY and CDR2 is SMNVEV (reference sequence). V lost 5 bases to trimming and J lost 5 bases; unmatched junction nucleotides: 9. CDR3 size: 15 residues. The CDR3 loop is CASSVRQGGYQPQHF. The CDR3 DNA reads as TGTGCCAGCAGTGTAAGGCAGGGGGGTTATCAGCCCCAGCATTTT.

The chain employs TRBV29-1 and TRBJ1-2; tentatively, D is TRBD1 (6 bases). V gave up 7 bases and J gave up 5 bases, with 20 bases separating them. The CDR3 totals 14 residues. CDR1 is SQVTM and CDR2 is ANQGSEA in the germline V gene. DNA of the CDR3: TGCAGCGCTCCCCTCCAGGGGATGTCTTATGGCTACACCTTC. It translates to CSAPLQGMSYGYTF.

The V call is TRBV27, the J call TRBJ2-7; D possibly corresponds to TRBD1 (5 bases). From germline, CDR1 is MNHEY and CDR2 SMNVEV (reference sequence). Trimming left V 2 bases short and J 5 bases short, with 10 bases between. The length of the CDR3 is 13 residues. The CDR3 region has the DNA TGTGCCAGCAGTTTAAACAGGTTCAACGAGCAGTACTTC. Translation: CASSLNRFNEQYF.

The chain recombines TRBV30 with TRBJ1-2, with 7 bases that match TRBD1. CDR3 length: 15 residues. The ends lost 5 bases at V and 0 bases at J; junction bases unmatched: 9. Germline CDR1 is GTSNPN and CDR2 is SVGIG (reference sequence). Here the CDR3 DNA reads TGTGCCTGGGCCCAGGGGGGCGCCGCTAACTATGGCTACACCTTC. Protein: CAWAQGGAANYGYTF.

This clone was seen just once. The chain has TRBV6-6 and TRBJ1-1, with no clear D. Germline V CDR1 and CDR2: MNHNY, SVGAGI (reference sequence). The V and J ends lost 2 bases and 10 bases respectively, with 5 bases between them. The CDR3 covers 10 residues. The CDR3 nucleotides are TGTGCCAGCAGTTACCCCGGAGCTTTCTTT. It translates to CASSYPGAFF.

J is TRBJ1-2 and V is TRBV7-2; 8 bases agree with TRBD1. The germline V gene encodes CDR1 SGHTA and CDR2 FQGNSA. This CDR3 has 13 amino acids. Germline trimming cut 5 bases from V and 7 bases from J; bases unmatched to any gene: 6. CDR3 DNA: TGTGCCAGCAGCGCAACCAGGGGGCGTGGCTACACCTTC. This encodes CASSATRGRGYTF.

The genes are TRBV19 and TRBJ1-1; the D gene is possibly TRBD1 (6 bases). Germline lookup yields CDR1 LNHDA and CDR2 SQIVND (reference sequence). The V and J ends lost 5 bases and 2 bases respectively, with 18 bases between them. The CDR3 runs to 16 residues. The CDR3 reads CASSPRTELINTEAFF. The CDR3 coding sequence is TGTGCCAGTAGTCCACGGACAGAGCTAATAAACACTGAAGCTTTCTTT.

This sequence joins TRBV3-1 (or the pseudogene TRBV3-2) and TRBJ2-3; 7 nucleotides line up with TRBD2. Germline assignment: CDR1 LGHDT and CDR2 YNNKEL (reference sequence). V was pared by 2 bases and J by 4 bases, with 9 bases of the junction left unmatched. The CDR3 contains 16 residues. CDR3 DNA sequence: TGTGCCAGCAGCCAACAGGGACTAAGGGTTCCAGATACGCAGTATTTT. This encodes CASSQQGLRVPDTQYF.

V usage is TRBV4-1 and J usage is TRBJ2-5; TRBD1 matches 11 bases. Germline CDR1 is MGHRA and CDR2 is YSYEKL. The ends lost 2 bases at V and 3 bases at J; junction bases unmatched: 8. The CDR3 totals 17 residues. The CDR3 coding sequence is TGCGCCAGCAGCCAACCTGGACAGGGGGCTTGGGAAGAGACCCAGTACTTC. Its translation is CASSQPGQGAWEETQYF.

The CDR3 spells CSVEGTGKRYEQYF. DNA for the CDR3: TGCAGCGTTGAAGGGACTGGTAAGAGATACGAGCAGTACTTC. This rearrangement joins TRBV29-1 to TRBJ2-7, with D possibly TRBD2 on 5 matching bases. This CDR3 comprises 14 residues. Germline assignment: CDR1 SQVTM and CDR2 ANQGSEA. V lost 1 base and J lost 4, with 14 bases in between.

The V and J genes are TRBV19 and TRBJ1-6; TRBD1 agrees at 7 bases. Germline-derived CDR1 and CDR2 are LNHDA and SQIVND (reference sequence). The J segment lost 3 bases and the V segment lost 9 bases, leaving 5 bases of the junction unmatched. The CDR3 contains 14 residues. CDR3 in amino acids: CASRDSLYNSPLHF. The CDR3 region has the DNA TGTGCCAGCCGGGACAGCCTCTATAATTCACCCCTCCACTTT.

This chain connects TRBV9 to TRBJ2-1; D may be TRBD1 (5 bases). V lost 0 bases and J lost 6, with 13 bases in between. The CDR3 length is 15 residues. Germline V lookup: CDR1 SGDLS, CDR2 YYNGEE. CDR3 nucleotide sequence: TGTGCCAGCAGCGTAGCTACCGCCCAGGGCAATGAGCAGTTCTTC. Residues: CASSVATAQGNEQFF. The full variable domain, its missing parts supplied by reference TRBV9 and TRBJ2-1, is DSGVTQTPKHLITATGQRVTLRCSPRSGDLSVYWYQQSLDQGLQFLIQYYNGEERAKGNILERFSAQQFPDLHSELNLSSLELGDSALYFCASSVATAQGNEQFFGPGTRLTVL.

This clone occurred a few times. V usage is TRBV28 and J usage is TRBJ1-2, with D uncertain. V lost 5 bases and J lost 6, with 10 bases in between. Germline assignment: CDR1 MDHEN and CDR2 SYDVKM. This CDR3 region has 12 residues. The CDR3 DNA reads as TGTGCCAGCAGTACCGCGGGGAATGGCTACACCTTC. It codes for CASSTAGNGYTF.

The rearrangement uses TRBV3-1 (or the pseudogene TRBV3-2) and TRBJ1-5, with unresolved D. Germline CDR1 LGHDT, CDR2 YNNKEL (reference sequence). The CDR3 spans 14 residues. Trimming pared 4 bases from V and 4 bases from J, leaving 11 bases between. For the CDR3, the DNA is TGTGCCAGCAGCCCCTCCACCCTAAATCAGCCCCAGCATTTT. This gives the protein CASSPSTLNQPQHF.

The chain combines TRBV6-5 with TRBJ2-1; 9 bases agree with TRBD2. Trimming took 8 bases from V and 3 from J; bases not matched to a gene: 5. Germline assignment: CDR1 MNHEY and CDR2 SVGAGI. The CDR3 length is 14 residues. In nucleotides, the CDR3 is TGTGCCAGCGTACGGCGGGGGGGCTACAATGAGCAGTTCTTC. Its translation is CASVRRGGYNEQFF.

This sequence joins TRBV18 and TRBJ2-7; 11 bases are a match to TRBD2. The CDR3 totals 15 residues. After removal of 3 bases from V and 6 bases from J, the junction contained 7 bases not matched to a gene. The germline V gene has CDR1 KGHSH and CDR2 LQKENI. The CDR3 sequence is CASSPSIAGGREQYF. The CDR3 DNA reads TGTGCCAGCTCACCCTCGATAGCGGGGGGGCGCGAGCAGTACTTC.

This chain joins TRBV7-2 and TRBJ2-7, with 10 bases identical to TRBD1. The V gene end was trimmed by 5 bases and the J gene end by 5 bases; junction bases not matched to a gene: 12. This CDR3 is built from 16 residues. Germline-derived CDR1 and CDR2 are SGHTA and FQGNSA. The CDR3 spells CASSPKKTGGGDEQYF. CDR3 bases: TGTGCCAGCAGCCCCAAAAAGACAGGGGGCGGGGACGAGCAGTACTTC.

This rearrangement joins TRBV6-1 to TRBJ2-7, with TRBD1 matching 8 bases. Germline trimming cut 0 bases from V and 4 bases from J; bases unmatched to any gene: 8. CDR3 size: 16 residues. In germline, CDR1 is MNHNS, CDR2 SASEGT. CDR3 sequence reads: CASSEAPTGVGYEQYF. CDR3 coding DNA: TGTGCCAGCAGTGAAGCGCCGACAGGGGTAGGGTACGAGCAGTACTTC.